Shown below are 12 T cell receptor beta chains from a single sample sequenced in a study of resident and recirculating memory T cells in vitiligo. Profiled with immunoSEQ multiplex PCR; TCRdb holds only in-frame clones, not every one. Seen here are roughly 80,000 clones, approximately 90% observed once, and the top ten hold more than 4.5%. Specimen: blood. The source of these receptors is a male donor with vitiligo.

The chain employs TRBV11-3 and TRBJ2-7, with TRBD1 identical over 9 bases. The V and J ends lost 2 bases and 3 bases, in that order; junction bases with no gene match: 11. The CDR3 contains 17 residues. Germline values: CDR1 SGHNT, CDR2 YENEEA. The CDR3 DNA reads TGTGCCAGCAGCTTATTGAAGTGGGGACAGGGAGGCTACGAGCAGTACTTC. Translated, it gives CASSLLKWGQGGYEQYF.

V is TRBV5-1 and J is TRBJ2-3, with TRBD2 matching over 9 bases. Germline-derived CDR1 and CDR2 are SGHRS and YFSETQ. The CDR3 extends over 16 amino acids. V dropped 1 base and J dropped 4; count of bases not matched to a gene: 7. In DNA form, the CDR3 reads TGCGCCAGCAGCTTGTTAGGCGGGAGGGCCGCAGATACGCAGTATTTT. It is translated as CASSLLGGRAADTQYF.

J is TRBJ2-5 and V is TRBV5-1, with TRBD2 matching 7 bases. V shed 3 bases, J shed 5 bases, and the junction held 10 bases outside the gene matches. The CDR3 has 15 amino acids. Germline-derived CDR1 and CDR2 are SGHRS and YFSETQ. CDR3 coding DNA: TGCGCCAGCAGCTGGACTAGTCGGGAGACGGAGACCCAGTACTTC. Translation gives CASSWTSRETETQYF.

The V and J genes are TRBV11-2 and TRBJ2-3, with D perhaps TRBD1 (6 bases). Germline loops: CDR1 SGHAT, CDR2 FQNNGV. V lost 5 bases and J lost 8, with 8 bases in between. The CDR3 spans 11 residues. The CDR3 DNA sequence: TGTGCCAGCAGCCCCAGGGGTACGCAGTATTTT. Protein: CASSPRGTQYF.

This clone was counted a single time. The genes are TRBV5-1 and TRBJ2-7; 13 nucleotides agree with TRBD2. Germline trimming cut 3 bases from V and 2 bases from J; bases unmatched to any gene: 5. Germline CDR1 SGHRS, CDR2 YFSETQ. CDR3 length equals 16 residues. The CDR3 protein is CASSSSGTSGAYEQYF. The CDR3 nucleotides read TGCGCCAGCAGCTCCTCTGGGACTAGCGGGGCCTACGAGCAGTACTTC. The full variable domain, its missing parts supplied by reference TRBV5-1 and TRBJ2-7, is KAGVTQTPRYLIKTRGQQVTLSCSPISGHRSVSWYQQTPGQGLQFLFEYFSETQRNKGNFPGRFSGRQFSNSRSEMNVSTLELGDSALYLCASSSSGTSGAYEQYFGPGTRLTVT.

The DNA of the CDR3 is TGCGCCAGCAGCTGGCTCCCAGGCGAGACCCAGTACTTC. It is translated as CASSWLPGETQYF. This chain connects TRBV4-1 to TRBJ2-5; no clear D gene. Germline CDR1 reads MGHRA; CDR2 reads YSYEKL. The germline V and J ends were trimmed by 5 bases and 5 bases, with 12 bases remaining between them. CDR3 length: 13 amino acids.

The rearrangement joins TRBV5-4 to TRBJ2-7, with D unclear. Germline CDR1 SGHNT, CDR2 YYREEE (reference sequence). Trimming took off 0 bases at V and 2 bases at J, with 9 bases between the two ends. This CDR3 has 14 residues. CDR3 sequence (DNA): TGTGCCAGCAGCTTGGGAGGTGAGACCTACGAGCAGTACTTC. Protein product: CASSLGGETYEQYF.

The CDR3 sequence is CASSPQRRIPTYEQYF. CDR3 sequence (DNA): TGTGCCAGCAGCCCCCAGAGGAGGATACCAACCTACGAGCAGTACTTC. The rearrangement joins TRBV9 to TRBJ2-7, with D possibly matching TRBD2 (5 bases). Trimming pared 4 bases from V and 2 bases from J, leaving 19 bases between. The length of the CDR3 is 16 residues. Germline-derived CDR1 and CDR2 are SGDLS and YYNGEE.

The V call is TRBV28, the J call TRBJ2-7; 8 positions match TRBD1. The CDR3 has 18 residues. The V segment lost 5 bases and the J segment 5 bases; nucleotides outside the gene matches: 20. The germline CDR1 and CDR2 sequences are MDHEN and SYDVKM. DNA for the CDR3: TGTGCCAGCAGTCCCCCGGAAGTGGGGACAGGTCGGGCCCACGAGCAGTACTTC. Protein: CASSPPEVGTGRAHEQYF.

This chain uses TRBV7-2 with TRBJ2-5, with 12 bases identical to TRBD2. V lost 5 bases, J lost 3 bases, and 1 base stayed unmatched. The CDR3 extends over 14 amino acids. Germline V CDR1 and CDR2: SGHTA, FQGNSA. In nucleotides, the CDR3 is TGTGCCAGCAGCAGACTAGCGGGAGAAGAGACCCAGTACTTC. Its translation: CASSRLAGEETQYF. Complete variable domain (other parts from reference TRBV7-2 and TRBJ2-5): GAGVSQSPSNKVTEKGKDVELRCDPISGHTALYWYRQSLGQGLEFLIYFQGNSAPDKSGLPSDRFSAERTGGSVSTLTIQRTQQEDSAVYLCASSRLAGEETQYFGPGTRLLVL.

CDR3 in amino acids: CASSYRTGGAGYGYTF. The CDR3 region has the DNA TGTGCCAGCAGTTACAGGACAGGGGGCGCCGGCTATGGCTACACCTTC. The chain has TRBV6-5 and TRBJ1-2, with TRBD1 matching over 11 bases. V dropped 2 bases and J dropped 4; count of bases not matched to a gene: 6. The CDR3 runs 16 residues. Germline V gene data show CDR1 as MNHEY and CDR2 as SVGAGI.

The CDR3 DNA reads TGTGCCAGCAGCCCAGGGACACAAGTGGGACAGCCCCAGCATTTT. It is translated as CASSPGTQVGQPQHF. The genes are TRBV5-4 and TRBJ1-5; tentative D call: TRBD1 (6 bases). Germline V gene sequence: CDR1 SGHNT, CDR2 YYREEE (reference sequence). CDR3 length: 15 residues. V was cut by 4 bases and J by 7 bases, with 18 bases left in between. Complete variable domain (other parts from reference TRBV5-4 and TRBJ1-5): ETGVTQSPTHLIKTRGQQVTLRCSSQSGHNTVSWYQQALGQGPQFIFQYYREEENGRGNFPPRFSGLQFPNYSSELNVNALELDDSALYLCASSPGTQVGQPQHFGDGTRLSIL.